A single sample gave rise to the 11 T cell receptor beta chains below, sequenced in a study of T cell repertoires in cytomegalovirus infection. TCRdb independently ran MiXCR on the reads; one entry per CDR3 protein. The table has 100,000 to 150,000 distinct CDR3 sequences, about 24% seen once. For these receptors, no antigen is known. Sequencing input: PBMCs, sequenced either directly or after in vitro stimulation (not recorded which). The receptors originated from a human donor in good health (CMV status not recorded). Some clones in this sample may be carry-over from other donors' samples.

This clonotype was recorded a few times. The rearrangement uses TRBV6-6 and TRBJ2-7; the D gene is possibly TRBD1 (5 bases). Germline lookup yields CDR1 MNHNY and CDR2 SVGAGI (reference sequence). V was pared by 4 bases and J by 7 bases, with 11 bases between. This CDR3 has 12 amino acids. This CDR3 reads CASSLVGEEQYV. The CDR3 DNA follows: TGTGCCAGCAGTTTGGTAGGGGAAGAGCAGTACGTC.

The genes are TRBV6-2 or TRBV6-3 and TRBJ2-1; 8 bases match TRBD1. V shed 2 bases, J shed 4 bases, and the junction held 4 bases outside the gene matches. Germline values: CDR1 MNHEY, CDR2 SVGEGT. The CDR3 is made up of 15 amino acids. CDR3 DNA: TGTGCCAGCAGTTACCGCAGGGGGCTGTACAATGAGCAGTTCTTC. This sequence encodes CASSYRRGLYNEQFF.

V is TRBV7-8 and J is TRBJ1-5; the D is unclear. This CDR3 spans 14 amino acids. CDR1 and CDR2 from the germline V gene are SGHVS and FQNEAQ. Trimming cost V 3 bases and J 5 bases, with 11 bases left between them. The CDR3 DNA reads TGTGCCAGCAGCTTTACCGAGGTCGATCAGCCCCAGCATTTT. Amino acid sequence: CASSFTEVDQPQHF.

A few counts support this clonotype. This chain joins TRBV20-1 and TRBJ2-1; D might be TRBD2 (6 bases). V gave up 3 bases and J gave up 1 base, with 10 bases separating them. The CDR3 spans 14 residues. Germline loops: CDR1 DFQATT, CDR2 SNEGSKA (reference sequence). The CDR3 loop reads CSASGSRSYNEQFF. The CDR3, as DNA: TGCAGTGCTAGCGGGAGTCGGTCCTACAATGAGCAGTTCTTC.

This clonotype was seen a handful of times. The V and J genes are TRBV9 and TRBJ2-1; 9 nucleotides align to TRBD2. CDR1 and CDR2 (germline): SGDLS, YYNGEE. The CDR3 runs 16 residues. V lost 3 bases, J lost 0 bases, and 4 bases stayed unmatched. The CDR3 loop reads CASSALTSGSYNEQFF. As DNA, the CDR3 is TGTGCCAGCAGCGCCCTGACTAGCGGCTCCTACAATGAGCAGTTCTTC. Together with reference TRBV9 and TRBJ2-1, the CDR3 gives the full variable domain: DSGVTQTPKHLITATGQRVTLRCSPRSGDLSVYWYQQSLDQGLQFLIQYYNGEERAKGNILERFSAQQFPDLHSELNLSSLELGDSALYFCASSALTSGSYNEQFFGPGTRLTVL.

There are many counts of this clonotype. The V call is TRBV7-8, the J call TRBJ1-1; D not resolved. Trimming took 7 bases from V and 6 from J, leaving 21 bases between them. Germline CDR1 and CDR2: SGHVS and FQNEAQ. This CDR3 contains 15 residues. CDR3 amino acids: CASKQRGQTLAEAFF. Written as DNA, the CDR3 is TGTGCCAGCAAGCAGCGGGGTCAGACTTTGGCTGAAGCTTTCTTT. The full variable domain, with the rest looked up from reference TRBV7-8 and TRBJ1-1, is GAGVSQSPRYKVAKRGQDVALRCDPISGHVSLFWYQQALGQGPEFLTYFQNEAQLDKSGLPSDRFFAERPEGSVSTLKIQRTQQEDSAVYLCASKQRGQTLAEAFFGQGTRLTVV.

The sample holds a few counts of this clonotype. The chain uses TRBV12-3 or TRBV12-4 and TRBJ2-3, with D possibly TRBD2 on 7 matching bases. CDR3 size: 14 residues. The V end was cut by 5 bases, the J end by 1 base, with 10 bases between. The DNA for the CDR3 is TGTGCCAGCAGTAGAGGGGGGGGCACAGATACGCAGTATTTT. Residues: CASSRGGGTDTQYF.

CDR3 loop: CASIVTGTGKPEAFF. As DNA, the CDR3 is TGTGCCAGTATTGTAACAGGAACAGGGAAACCTGAAGCTTTCTTT. This chain uses TRBV19 with TRBJ1-1, with D maybe TRBD1 (6 bases). CDR1 LNHDA and CDR2 SQIVND come from the germline V gene (reference sequence). Trimming left V 7 bases short and J 6 bases short, with 21 bases between. The CDR3 length is 15 residues.

The chain joins TRBV12-3 or TRBV12-4 to TRBJ2-1; D not certain. The V and J ends lost 0 bases and 0 bases respectively, with 3 bases between them. This CDR3 has 14 amino acids. CDR3 nucleotide sequence: TGTGCCAGCAGTTTAGCGGTCTCCTACAATGAGCAGTTCTTC. Amino acid sequence: CASSLAVSYNEQFF.

The genes are TRBV7-9 and TRBJ1-3; D gene uncertain. Germline CDR1 is SEHNR and CDR2 is FQNEAQ (reference sequence). Deletions cut 5 bases from V and 0 bases from J, with 11 bases between. The CDR3 totals 15 residues. Here the CDR3 reads CASSGGGFSGNTIYF. CDR3 DNA sequence: TGTGCCAGCAGCGGAGGTGGTTTCTCTGGAAACACCATATATTTT.

This clonotype has a handful of counts. The CDR3: CASSEQGAQTEAFF. The DNA for the CDR3 is TGTGCCAGCAGTGAACAGGGGGCGCAAACTGAAGCTTTCTTT. This chain uses TRBV2 with TRBJ1-1; 8 bases are a match to TRBD1. Trimming cost V 2 bases and J 5 bases; bases outside gene matches: 4. The CDR3 runs to 14 residues. Per germline, CDR1 SNHLY and CDR2 FYNNEI.